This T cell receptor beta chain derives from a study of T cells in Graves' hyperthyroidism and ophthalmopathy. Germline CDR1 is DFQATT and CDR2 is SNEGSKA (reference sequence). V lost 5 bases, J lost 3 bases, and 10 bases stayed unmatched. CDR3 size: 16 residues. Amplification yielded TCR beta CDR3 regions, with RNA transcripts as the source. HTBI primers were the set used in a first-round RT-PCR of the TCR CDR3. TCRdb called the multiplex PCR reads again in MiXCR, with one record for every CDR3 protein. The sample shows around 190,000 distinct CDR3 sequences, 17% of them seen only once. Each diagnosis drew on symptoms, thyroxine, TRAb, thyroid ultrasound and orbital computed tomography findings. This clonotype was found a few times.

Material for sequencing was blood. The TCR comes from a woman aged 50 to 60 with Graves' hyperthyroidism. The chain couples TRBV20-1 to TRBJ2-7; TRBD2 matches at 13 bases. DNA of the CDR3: TGCAGTGCTCCCGGGACTAGCGGGGCCACGAGCTACGAGCAGTACTTC. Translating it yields CSAPGTSGATSYEQYF.